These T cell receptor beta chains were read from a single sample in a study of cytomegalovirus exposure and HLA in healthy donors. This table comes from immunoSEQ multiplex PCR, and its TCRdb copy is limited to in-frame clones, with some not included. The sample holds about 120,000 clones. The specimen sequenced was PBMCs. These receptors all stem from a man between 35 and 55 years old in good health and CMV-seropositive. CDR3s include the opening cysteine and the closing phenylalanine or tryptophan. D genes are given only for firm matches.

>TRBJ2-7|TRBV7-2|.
TGTGCCAGCAGCTTAGTTCAGACCAGGGCAGGTGAGCAGTACTTC
CASSLVQTRAGEQYF
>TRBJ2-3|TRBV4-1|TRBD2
TGCGCCAGCAGCTTGGCCCCGGGGGGGAGGAGGACAGATACGCAGTATTTT
CASSLAPGGRRTDTQYF
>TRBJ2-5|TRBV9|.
TGTGCCAGCAGCGTAGCTGGTAGCTTCAAAGAGACCCAGTACTTC
CASSVAGSFKETQYF
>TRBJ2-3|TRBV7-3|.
TGTGCCAGCAGCGTATCTAGGGGGGATACGCAGTATTTT
CASSVSRGDTQYF
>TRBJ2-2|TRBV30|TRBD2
TGTGCCTGGAGTGTTTTGATGGGACTAGCGGGAGCCGGGGAGCTGTTTTTT
CAWSVLMGLAGAGELFF
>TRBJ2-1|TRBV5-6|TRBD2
TGTGCCAGCAGCTTGGGGACTAGCCGGGGCAATGAGCAGTTCTTC
CASSLGTSRGNEQFF
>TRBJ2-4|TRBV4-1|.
TGCGCCAGCAGCCTCTCTCTAGCCAAAAACATTCAGTACTTC
CASSLSLAKNIQYF
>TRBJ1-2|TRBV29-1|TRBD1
TGCAGCGTCGGGACAGATAACTATGGCTACACCTTC
CSVGTDNYGYTF
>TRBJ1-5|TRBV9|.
TGTGCCAGCAGCGTAGCAGGGTATGTCAATCAGCCCCAGCATTTT
CASSVAGYVNQPQHF
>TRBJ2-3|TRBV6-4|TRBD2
TGTGCCAGCAGTGCGTCGACTAGCGGAAGCACAGATACGCAGTATTTT
CASSASTSGSTDTQYF
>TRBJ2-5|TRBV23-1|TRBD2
TGCGCCAGCAGTCGGCCTAGCGGGAGGGAGCAAGAGACCCAGTACTTC
CASSRPSGREQETQYF
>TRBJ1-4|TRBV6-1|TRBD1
TGTGCCAGCAGTGAACGGGGGACAGATAATGAAAAACTGTTTTTT
CASSERGTDNEKLFF
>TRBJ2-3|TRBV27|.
TGTGCCAGCACCTTAGCGGTTAGCACAGATACGCAGTATTTT
CASTLAVSTDTQYF
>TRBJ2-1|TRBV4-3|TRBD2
TGCGCCAGCAGCCAAGACCGCACGGGAGGGAATAATGAGCAGTTCTTC
CASSQDRTGGNNEQFF
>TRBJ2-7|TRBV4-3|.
TGCGCCAGCAGCCAAGAGTTTAGGCAGGACTACGAGCAGTACTTC
CASSQEFRQDYEQYF
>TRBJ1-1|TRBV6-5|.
TGTGCCAGCAGTTACGGCGGGGGGGTAAAGTCTGAAGCTTTCTTT
CASSYGGGVKSEAFF
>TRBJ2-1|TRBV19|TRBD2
TGTGCCAGTACGACAGTGGCTAGCGGGAGTTTCAATGAGCAGTTCTTC
CASTTVASGSFNEQFF
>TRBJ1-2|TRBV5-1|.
TGCGCCAGCAGCTTGGTTGGCGGAGATGGCTACACCTTC
CASSLVGGDGYTF
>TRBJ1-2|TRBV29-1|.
TGCAGCGTTGGGGGGGGAGGGGATGGCTACACCTTC
CSVGGGGDGYTF
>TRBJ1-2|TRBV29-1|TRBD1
TGCAGCGCGCAGGGACAGGGGGCTGGCTACACCTTC
CSAQGQGAGYTF
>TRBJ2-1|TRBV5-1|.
TGCGCCAGCAGCTTGGTGTCCAGCTCCTACAATGAGCAGTTCTTC
CASSLVSSSYNEQFF
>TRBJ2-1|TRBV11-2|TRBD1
TGTGCCAGCAGCTTAGGCAGGGGGAATCTCGATGAGCAGTTCTTC
CASSLGRGNLDEQFF
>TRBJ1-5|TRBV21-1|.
TGTGCCAGCAGCAACACCCTCCGTCCCTATAGCAATCAGCCCCAGCATTTT
CASSNTLRPYSNQPQHF
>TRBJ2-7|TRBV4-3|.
TGCGCCAGCAGCCAAGGCAGCTACGAGCAGTACTTC
CASSQGSYEQYF
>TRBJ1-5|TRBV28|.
TGTGCCAGTCTTAGAGAGGAACGGCAGCCCCAGCATTTT
CASLREERQPQHF
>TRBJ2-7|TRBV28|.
TGTGCCAGCAGTTCAGGGGTACGGGGCGAGCAGTACTTC
CASSSGVRGEQYF
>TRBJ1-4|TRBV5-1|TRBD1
TGCGCCAGCAGCTTGCGAAGGACAGGGGGCTTGGATGAAAAACTGTTTTTT
CASSLRRTGGLDEKLFF
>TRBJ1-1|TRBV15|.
TGTGCCACCAGGAGTTACGGAGCCGGCACTGAAGCTTTCTTT
CATRSYGAGTEAFF
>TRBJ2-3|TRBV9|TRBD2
TGTGCCAGCAGCGTGGCTAGCGGGAGCATCACAGATACGCAGTATTTT
CASSVASGSITDTQYF
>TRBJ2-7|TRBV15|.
TGTGCCACCAGCAGAGGACACGACTCCTACGAGCAGTACTTC
CATSRGHDSYEQYF
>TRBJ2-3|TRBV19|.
TGTGCCAGTAGTATAGTTCGACTAGTTAACCGCACAGATACGCAGTATTTT
CASSIVRLVNRTDTQYF
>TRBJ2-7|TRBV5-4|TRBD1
TGTGCCAGCGGGGACAGGGGGTACGACGAGCAGTACTTC
CASGDRGYDEQYF
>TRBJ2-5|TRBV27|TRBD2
TGTGCCAGCAGCCCTGGACTAGCGGGAGGCAGAGAGACCCAGTACTTC
CASSPGLAGGRETQYF
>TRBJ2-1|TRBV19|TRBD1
TGTGCCAGTAGTCCCCTGCGGCTTGGACAGGGCCCCTACGAGCAGTTCTTC
CASSPLRLGQGPYEQFF
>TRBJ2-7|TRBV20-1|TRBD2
TGCAGTGCCGATAGCGGGAACGAGCAGTACTTC
CSADSGNEQYF
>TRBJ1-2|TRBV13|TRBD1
TGTGCCAGCAGCTTAGTCGGCAGGGGGTATGGCTACACCTTC
CASSLVGRGYGYTF
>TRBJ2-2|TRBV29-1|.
TGCAGCGTTGAGTCAACTGAGGTAAACACCGGGGAGCTGTTTTTT
CSVESTEVNTGELFF
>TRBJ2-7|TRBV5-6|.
TGTGCCAGCAGCCTACTACTCGAGCAGTACTTC
CASSLLLEQYF
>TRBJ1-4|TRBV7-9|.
TGTGCCAGCAGCGGGTGGCTCCAGGGGCCCTCTAATGAAAAACTGTTTTTT
CASSGWLQGPSNEKLFF
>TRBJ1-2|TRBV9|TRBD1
TGTGCCAGCAGCAAAGGGACAGGGGTCTTCTATGGCTACACCTTC
CASSKGTGVFYGYTF
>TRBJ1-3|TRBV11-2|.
TGTGCCAGCACCAGACAGTCTTACTCTGGAAACACCATATATTTT
CASTRQSYSGNTIYF
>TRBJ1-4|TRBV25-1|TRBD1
TGTGCCAGCAGTGTAACGACAGGGGAAAAACTGTTTTTT
CASSVTTGEKLFF
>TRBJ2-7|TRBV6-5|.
TGTGCCAGCATAGGGGGGGCTGCCTACGAGCAGTACTTC
CASIGGAAYEQYF
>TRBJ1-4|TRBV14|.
TGTGCCAGCAGCCAAGAACAGTCCGATGAAAAACTGTTTTTT
CASSQEQSDEKLFF
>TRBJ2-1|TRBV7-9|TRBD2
TGTGCCAGCAGCTTAAGTGGGGCTAGCGGGAGCTCCTACAATGAGCAGTTCTTC
CASSLSGASGSSYNEQFF
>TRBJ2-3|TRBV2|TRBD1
TGTGCCAGCAGTCTACTGGACAGGACCTGGACAGATACGCAGTATTTT
CASSLLDRTWTDTQYF
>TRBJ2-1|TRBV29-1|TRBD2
TGCAGCGTTGATGTGACTAGCCGATACAATGAGCAGTTCTTC
CSVDVTSRYNEQFF
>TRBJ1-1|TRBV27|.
TGTGCCAGCAGTTTGGGCTGGATGAACACTGAAGCTTTCTTT
CASSLGWMNTEAFF
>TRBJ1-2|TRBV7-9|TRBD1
TGTGCCAGCAGCTCCCCGACAGGGGGGAACGATGGCTACACCTTC
CASSSPTGGNDGYTF
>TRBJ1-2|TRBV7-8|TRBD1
TGTGCCAGCAGCTTAGATGTACAGGGGTTCAACTATGGCTACACCTTC
CASSLDVQGFNYGYTF
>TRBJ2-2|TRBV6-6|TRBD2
TGTGCCAGCAGTTACGGGACTAGCACCGGGGAGCTGTTTTTT
CASSYGTSTGELFF
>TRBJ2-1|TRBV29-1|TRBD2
TGCAGCGTCGATACTAGCGGGATCTACAATGAGCAGTTCTTC
CSVDTSGIYNEQFF
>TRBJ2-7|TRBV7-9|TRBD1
TGTGCCAGCAGCGGAACGGACAGGATAGCCTCCTACGAGCAGTACTTC
CASSGTDRIASYEQYF